Presented here are 21 T cell receptor beta chains from one specimen sequenced in a study of human T cells and chemical hapten exposure. TCRdb called the RACE reads again in MiXCR, with one record for every CDR3 protein. The data hold approximately 41,000 distinct CDR3 sequences, with roughly 9.5% observed a single time. Time point indicated: patch test 3, about 24 weeks after DPC sensitization. Treatment: therapeutic diphenylcyclopropenone sensitization with weekly scalp DPC. Total RNA extraction was carried out from unfractionated whole blood. The specimen comprised whole blood, sampled in connection with sensitization to the hapten diphenylcyclopropenone (DPC). The origin of the receptors is a man aged 50 or older with alopecia areata. Some clones in this sample may be carry-over from other donors' samples.

This clonotype was seen repeatedly, ten times or more. V is TRBV7-2 and J is TRBJ2-3; the D gene is possibly TRBD2 (5 bases). There are 13 residues in the CDR3. Trimming left V 8 bases short and J 11 bases short, with 20 bases between. Germline V gene lookup returns CDR1 SGHTA and CDR2 FQGNSA. CDR3 coding DNA: TGTGCCAGCTCATATGATCAAGGAGGTGGGCAGTATTTT. Protein: CASSYDQGGGQYF.

This clonotype was picked up a small number of times. In DNA, the CDR3 is TGTGCCAGCAGCTCACAGGGAGGGAGCAATCAGCCCCAGCATTTT. Encoded protein: CASSSQGGSNQPQHF. The V and J genes are TRBV7-2 and TRBJ1-5; possibly TRBD1 for D (6 bases). This CDR3 has 15 residues. V lost 4 bases to trimming and J lost 1 base, with 11 bases between them. Germline V gene data show CDR1 as SGHTA and CDR2 as FQGNSA.

The rearrangement uses TRBV2 and TRBJ1-4, with 8 bases matching TRBD1. Per germline, CDR1 SNHLY and CDR2 FYNNEI. The J segment lost 7 bases and the V segment lost 6 bases, leaving 4 bases of the junction unmatched. This CDR3 is built from 13 residues. The CDR3 DNA sequence: TGTGCCAGCAGGGAGGACAGGGTTGAAAAACTGTTTTTT. It translates to CASREDRVEKLFF.

V usage is TRBV2 and J usage is TRBJ1-1; D remains ambiguous. Germline-derived CDR1 and CDR2 are SNHLY and FYNNEI. This CDR3 has 13 amino acids. V gave up 2 bases and J gave up 5 bases, with 9 bases separating them. Written as DNA, the CDR3 is TGTGCCAGCAGTGAATTAGAGACGACTGAAGCTTTCTTT. It translates to CASSELETTEAFF.

This clonotype was detected a few times. This may be a read error: a much more frequent sequence differs by one nucleotide. The chain employs TRBV6-6 and TRBJ2-2; D assignment may be TRBD1 or TRBD2 (5 bases each). Germline values: CDR1 MNHNY, CDR2 SVGAGI (reference sequence). The CDR3 is 15 residues long. CDR3 coding DNA: TGTGTCAGCAGCTCAACGGGACCAAACACCGGGGAGCTGTTTTTT. Translating gives CVSSSTGPNTGELFF.

This clonotype was seen ten or more times. This chain links TRBV5-5 with TRBJ2-7, with D uncertain. The V end was cut by 2 bases, the J end by 4 bases, with 13 bases between. CDR1 is SGHKS and CDR2 is YYEKEE in the germline V gene (reference sequence). This CDR3 comprises 14 residues. The CDR3 protein is CASSFTPTVYEQYF. CDR3 nucleotides: TGTGCCAGCAGCTTTACCCCGACCGTTTACGAGCAGTACTTC.

The chain employs TRBV2 and TRBJ1-3; D is unclear. The V and J ends lost 9 bases and 0 bases respectively, with 9 bases between them. Germline CDR1 and CDR2: SNHLY and FYNNEI. The length of the CDR3 is 13 residues. The CDR3 region has the DNA TGTGCCAGTACAGAGCTCTCTGGAAACACCATATATTTT. Amino acid sequence: CASTELSGNTIYF.

This clonotype was seen a handful of times. The CDR3 nucleotides are TGCAGTGCTAGAGCCGGGACTAGCGCCGATACGCAGTATTTT. This encodes CSARAGTSADTQYF. J is TRBJ2-3 and V is TRBV20-1, with 10 bases identical to TRBD2. J was trimmed by 6 bases and V by 1 base; bases with no gene match: 4. Germline V gene sequence: CDR1 DFQATT, CDR2 SNEGSKA (reference sequence). The CDR3 is 14 amino acids.

This clonotype was counted between two and nine times. This chain links TRBV6-2 or TRBV6-3 with TRBJ2-2, with 12 positions matching TRBD2. Germline CDR1 and CDR2: MNHEY and SVGEGT. The V and J ends lost 7 bases and 7 bases, in that order; junction bases with no gene match: 16. The length of the CDR3 is 18 residues. CDR3 DNA sequence: TGTGCCAGCACCCCGTGGCTAGCGGGAGGGCCTGGGGTCGGGGAGCTGTTTTTT. It is translated as CASTPWLAGGPGVGELFF.

This clonotype was recorded many times. The chain couples TRBV28 to TRBJ1-2, with 8 bases aligning to TRBD1. This CDR3 is built from 14 residues. Per germline, CDR1 MDHEN and CDR2 SYDVKM. V was clipped by 6 bases and J by 3 bases; unmatched bases: 6. CDR3 coding DNA: TGTGCCAGCAGGAAACCGGGACAGGACTATGGCTACACCTTC. Amino acids: CASRKPGQDYGYTF.

This clonotype appeared a few times. The CDR3 DNA follows: TGTGCCAGCAGTCCTTCGACAGGGGCCCCCCAAGAGACCCAGTACTTC. Amino acids: CASSPSTGAPQETQYF. The chain has TRBV6-1 and TRBJ2-5; 8 nucleotides align to TRBD1. Germline V CDR1 and CDR2: MNHNS, SASEGT. Losses at the gene ends were 5 bases for V and 1 base for J; bases not matched to a gene: 9. The CDR3 is 16 amino acids.

This clonotype appeared many times. CDR3 sequence reads: CASSVASGGKYNEQFF. DNA for the CDR3: TGTGCCAGCAGCGTAGCTAGTGGCGGGAAGTACAATGAGCAGTTCTTC. The chain has TRBV9 and TRBJ2-1; tentative D call: TRBD2 (6 bases). V lost 0 bases and J 4 bases, leaving 14 bases between the germline ends. The germline CDR1 and CDR2 sequences are SGDLS and YYNGEE. This CDR3 spans 16 amino acids.

There are many counts of this clonotype. The chain employs TRBV28 and TRBJ2-1; TRBD2 agrees at 8 bases. V was pared by 2 bases and J by 8 bases, with 8 bases of the junction left unmatched. The CDR3 extends over 15 amino acids. Per the germline V gene, CDR1 is MDHEN and CDR2 is SYDVKM. In DNA form, the CDR3 reads TGTGCCAGCAGTTTAGCGTCTAGCGGGCTCTATGAGCAGTTCTTC. It yields the protein CASSLASSGLYEQFF.

The rearrangement uses TRBV11-2 and TRBJ2-2; D possibly corresponds to TRBD2 (5 bases). V dropped 1 base and J dropped 7 bases, with 7 bases sitting between them. The CDR3 sequence is 13 residues long. Looked up from germline, CDR1 is SGHAT and CDR2 is FQNNGV. CDR3 in amino acids: CASSLASGGELFF. CDR3 nucleotides: TGTGCCAGCAGCTTAGCCAGCGGCGGGGAGCTGTTTTTT.

The chain joins TRBV7-6 to TRBJ2-7; no reliable D call. CDR1 is SGHVS, CDR2 FNYEAQ, per germline. The germline V and J ends were trimmed by 5 bases and 8 bases, with 16 bases remaining between them. The CDR3 runs 13 residues. CDR3 bases: TGTGCCAGCAGCCCCTCCCGGGCCTTTCAGCAGTACTTC. Translating it yields CASSPSRAFQQYF.

This clonotype has only a few counts. The chain combines TRBV9 with TRBJ2-7, with D uncertain. The CDR3 totals 14 residues. CDR1 and CDR2 (germline): SGDLS, YYNGEE. Trimming took off 0 bases at V and 1 base at J, with 8 bases between the two ends. The CDR3 DNA follows: TGTGCCAGCAGCGTAGCGTGGGGTTCCTACGAGCAGTACTTC. The encoded protein is CASSVAWGSYEQYF.

The chain links TRBV7-2 to TRBJ2-5; the D gene is possibly TRBD2 (6 bases). CDR3 length equals 15 residues. V gave up 5 bases and J gave up 5 bases, with 18 bases separating them. Germline V gene sequence: CDR1 SGHTA, CDR2 FQGNSA. CDR3 residues: CASSHPGRPGETQYF. Written as DNA, the CDR3 is TGTGCCAGCAGCCACCCCGGGAGACCCGGGGAGACCCAGTACTTC.

This clonotype came up a few times. CDR3 nucleotide sequence: TGTGCCAGCAGATTTACTAACAGGGGGCAGGACGAGCAGTACTTC. It specifies CASRFTNRGQDEQYF. The V call is TRBV28, the J call TRBJ2-7, with TRBD1 matching 9 bases. Germline CDR1 reads MDHEN; CDR2 reads SYDVKM. After removal of 6 bases from V and 5 bases from J, the junction contained 11 bases not matched to a gene. The CDR3 consists of 15 residues.

This clonotype was detected ten times or more. One end of the junction is discordant with germline, which a read error may explain. V usage is TRBV7-7 and J usage is TRBJ1-1; the D gene is possibly TRBD1 (5 bases). Germline-derived CDR1 and CDR2 are SSHAT and FNYEAQ (reference sequence). CDR3 length equals 13 residues. In DNA, the CDR3 is TGTGCTAGCAGCTTAGACAGTCACACTGAAGCTTTCTTT. As protein: CASSLDSHTEAFF.

This clonotype was recorded at least ten times. The V call is TRBV29-1, the J call TRBJ2-1; maybe TRBD2 (6 bases). V was clipped by 7 bases and J by 4 bases, with 17 bases between them. The germline V gene encodes CDR1 SQVTM and CDR2 ANQGSEA. The CDR3 is made up of 14 amino acids. This CDR3 is CSGTTGQAYNEQFF. The CDR3 region has the DNA TGCAGCGGGACTACAGGCCAGGCGTACAATGAGCAGTTCTTC.

This clonotype was recorded many times. Germline and junction disagree at one end, which may indicate a read error. The chain employs TRBV28 and TRBJ2-6, with a weak D call TRBD2 (5 bases). CDR3 length: 13 amino acids. Germline V gene data show CDR1 as MDHEN and CDR2 as SYDVKM. CDR3 residues: CASSLQPAGLMSF. The CDR3 DNA follows: TGTGCCAGCAGTTTACAGCCGGCGGGTCTTATGTCTTTC.